Each of the 7 T cell receptor beta chains below was sequenced from the same sample in a study of tumor and adjacent non-tumor tissue in lung cancer. RNA was extracted from bulk tissue without any cell sorting. More than 3 cm separated this lung sample from the edge of the tumor. The library came from three nested PCR rounds adapted from ARM-PCR protocols. TCRdb reprocessed the multiplex PCR reads via MiXCR and lists one record per CDR3 protein. The data contain approximately 53,000 distinct CDR3 sequences, 74% of them singletons. The sample comprised distant non-tumor lung tissue. These receptors came from a woman aged 55-75 years with non-small cell lung cancer.

As for this clonotype: At one of its ends the junction is not consistent with the germline gene, which may arise from a read error. This chain uses TRBV5-1 with TRBJ2-2, with TRBD1 matching 8 bases. This CDR3 has 17 residues. Germline values: CDR1 SGHRS, CDR2 YFSETQ. The CDR3 coding sequence is TGCCCCAGCAACAGAAATGCAGGACAGGGAGTTACCGGGGAGCTGTTTTTC. Translating it yields CPSNRNAGQGVTGELFF.

A word on this clonotype: A junction end diverges from the germline sequence, so it may reflect a read error. The chain combines TRBV4-3 with TRBJ1-5; D is perhaps TRBD1 (5 bases). The CDR3 length is 17 residues. Germline V lookup: CDR1 LGHNA, CDR2 YSLEER. CDR3 nucleotides: TGCGCCAGCAACCAAGAAAGGGGCACACGAGGTAGGGCAGAACAGCTTTTT. Translation gives CASNQERGTRGRAEQLF.

To note about this clonotype: The CDR3 ends on some other residue instead of the conserved phenylalanine or tryptophan, so this is likely a read error. V gene TRBV29-1 combines with J gene TRBJ2-7; TRBD1 matches 7 bases. This CDR3 comprises 12 residues. Per germline, CDR1 SQVTM and CDR2 ANQGSEA. The CDR3 protein is CSVEGQTYGQYL. CDR3 DNA: TGTAGCGTTGAGGGACAGACCTACGGGCAGTACCTC.

Turning to this clonotype: Because the CDR3 is missing its conserved closing phenylalanine or tryptophan, this is likely a read error. This chain connects TRBV4-3 to TRBJ2-1; D might be TRBD2 (6 bases). CDR1 LGHNA and CDR2 YSLEER come from the germline V gene. This CDR3 spans 16 amino acids. The DNA for the CDR3 is TGCGTCAGCAGCCGCAGTCGGGCGGGAAGCTACAATGAGCAGTTCTTA. Amino acid sequence: CVSSRSRAGSYNEQFL.

This sequence joins TRBV11-2 and TRBJ2-5, with TRBD1 identical over 10 bases. J was trimmed by 7 bases and V by 2 bases; bases with no gene match: 10. The CDR3 spans 16 residues. Germline CDR1 reads SGHAT; CDR2 reads FQNNGV. CDR3 residues: CASSLWGQGTSWTQYF. The CDR3 DNA reads TGTGCCAGCAGCTTATGGGGACAGGGGACTTCATGGACCCAGTACTTC.

Concerning this clonotype itself: The junction does not match germline at one end; this may be a read error. This chain connects TRBV12-3 or TRBV12-4 to TRBJ2-3, with D perhaps TRBD2 (5 bases). This CDR3 contains 14 residues. CDR3 nucleotides: TGTGCCAGCAGTCGCGACTATCTCACAGATATGCAGTATTTT. It yields the protein CASSRDYLTDMQYF.

This clonotype has ten or more counts. The chain couples TRBV6-2 or TRBV6-3 to TRBJ1-1; 7 nucleotides line up with TRBD1. The CDR3 has 13 amino acids. Germline lookup yields CDR1 MNHEY and CDR2 SVGEGT. After removal of 8 bases from V and 1 base from J, the junction contained 4 bases not matched to a gene. CDR3 nucleotide sequence: TGTGCCAGCGGTGGACAGGCGAACACTGAAGCTTTCTTT. Protein sequence: CASGGQANTEAFF.